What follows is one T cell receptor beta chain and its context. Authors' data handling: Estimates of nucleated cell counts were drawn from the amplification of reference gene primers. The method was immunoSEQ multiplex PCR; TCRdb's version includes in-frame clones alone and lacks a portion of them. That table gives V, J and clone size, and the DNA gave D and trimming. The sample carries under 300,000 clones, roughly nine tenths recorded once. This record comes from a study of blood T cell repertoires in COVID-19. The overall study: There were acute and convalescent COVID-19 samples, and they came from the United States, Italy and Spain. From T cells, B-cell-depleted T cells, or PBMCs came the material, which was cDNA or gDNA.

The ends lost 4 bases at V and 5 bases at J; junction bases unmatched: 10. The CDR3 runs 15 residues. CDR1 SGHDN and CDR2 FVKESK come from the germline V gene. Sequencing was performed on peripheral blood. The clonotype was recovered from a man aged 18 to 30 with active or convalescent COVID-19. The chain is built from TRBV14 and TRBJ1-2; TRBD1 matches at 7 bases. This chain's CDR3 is CASSPREGARYGYTF. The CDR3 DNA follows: TGTGCCAGCAGCCCCCGGGAGGGGGCAAGGTATGGCTACACCTTC.